A single sample is the source of the 27 T cell receptor beta chains below, sequenced in a study of technical replicates of blood from a handful of donors. Libraries were prepared by immunoSEQ multiplex PCR; TCRdb keeps only in-frame clonotypes and omits some of them. The data hold tens of thousands of clones, with approximately 90% observed a single time. The sample comprised PBMCs. The receptor set was obtained from a human donor in good health. Some clones in this sample may be carry-over from other donors' samples.

V usage is TRBV6-6 and J usage is TRBJ1-3; no reliable D call. The CDR3 spans 16 residues. The germline CDR1 and CDR2 sequences are MNHNY and SVGAGI (reference sequence). Trimming took off 2 bases at V and 0 bases at J, with 11 bases between the two ends. The CDR3 sequence is CASSYERPSSGNTIYF. CDR3 DNA sequence: TGTGCCAGCAGTTACGAGAGGCCAAGCTCTGGAAACACCATATATTTT.

CDR3 in DNA: TGTGCCAGCAGTGAAGCCCGGACAGCCTCCTACGAGCAGTACTTC. It encodes CASSEARTASYEQYF. This rearrangement joins TRBV6-1 to TRBJ2-7, with D possibly matching TRBD1 (6 bases). With 0 bases removed from V and 0 bases from J, the gap between germline ends came to 9 bases. Germline CDR1 reads MNHNS; CDR2 reads SASEGT. The length of the CDR3 is 15 residues.

The chain is built from TRBV4-3 and TRBJ1-2, with D possibly matching TRBD1 (6 bases). Germline lookup yields CDR1 LGHNA and CDR2 YSLEER. Trimming removed 4 bases from V and 7 bases from J, with 19 bases in between. The CDR3 length is 15 residues. CDR3 DNA sequence: TGCGCCAGCAGCCGGGCCCGGGACACCACGAGTGGCTACACCTTC. Its translation: CASSRARDTTSGYTF.

This clone has only a few counts. The chain links TRBV5-1 to TRBJ2-1; 8 nucleotides match TRBD1. V was pared by 0 bases and J by 7 bases, with 0 bases of the junction left unmatched. Germline loops: CDR1 SGHRS, CDR2 YFSETQ. The CDR3 consists of 13 residues. CDR3 amino acids: CASSLDRGNEQFF. Written as DNA, the CDR3 is TGCGCCAGCAGCTTGGACAGGGGGAATGAGCAGTTCTTC.

The chain recombines TRBV5-4 with TRBJ2-7, with 10 bases aligning to TRBD2. This CDR3 contains 15 residues. Germline CDR1 is SGHNT and CDR2 is YYREEE (reference sequence). V was clipped by 2 bases and J by 3 bases; unmatched bases: 5. CDR3 sequence reads: CASSFEAGGIYEQYF. DNA for the CDR3: TGTGCCAGCAGCTTCGAAGCGGGAGGGATCTACGAGCAGTACTTC.

This clone was counted a single time. The CDR3 DNA reads as TGCGCCAGCAGCCATCTAGCGGGAGGCTCAGGTTACAATGAGCAGTTCTTC. Amino acids: CASSHLAGGSGYNEQFF. The rearrangement joins TRBV4-1 to TRBJ2-1; 11 bases fit TRBD2. Germline V lookup: CDR1 MGHRA, CDR2 YSYEKL. The CDR3 consists of 17 residues. Trimming removed 3 bases from V and 4 bases from J; junction bases left unmatched: 8.

The CDR3 protein is CASSMARGSNQPQHF. For the CDR3, the DNA is TGTGCCAGTAGTATGGCCCGGGGTAGCAATCAGCCCCAGCATTTT. This chain joins TRBV19 and TRBJ1-5, with no clear D. V dropped 3 bases and J dropped 0 bases, with 9 bases sitting between them. The CDR3 is 15 residues long. Germline loops: CDR1 LNHDA, CDR2 SQIVND (reference sequence).

The CDR3 loop reads CASSLFPAPQAGQTYEQYF. In nucleotides, the CDR3 is TGTGCCAGCAGCTTATTCCCCGCCCCCCAGGCGGGGCAAACCTACGAGCAGTACTTC. This chain links TRBV7-9 with TRBJ2-7, with a weak D call TRBD2 (6 bases). Trimming removed 2 bases at V and 2 bases at J, with 25 bases between. The CDR3 covers 19 residues. Per the germline V gene, CDR1 is SEHNR and CDR2 is FQNEAQ (reference sequence).

Only one count was recorded for this clone. The chain links TRBV4-1 to TRBJ1-1; D unresolved. This CDR3 comprises 15 residues. CDR1 and CDR2 (germline): MGHRA, YSYEKL. Between the trimmed V and J ends, which lost 1 base and 5 bases, there was a span of 14 bases. CDR3 loop: CASSQVTPGGTEAFF. The CDR3 DNA reads TGCGCCAGCAGCCAAGTAACACCCGGCGGGACTGAAGCTTTCTTT.

The chain joins TRBV5-1 to TRBJ2-7; 7 bases line up with TRBD2. Germline V lookup: CDR1 SGHRS, CDR2 YFSETQ. The junction had 2 bases not matched to a gene; V was cut back by 3 bases and J by 5 bases. The CDR3 totals 12 residues. This CDR3 is CASSSTSDEQYF. In nucleotides, the CDR3 is TGCGCCAGCAGCTCAACTAGCGACGAGCAGTACTTC.

The genes are TRBV25-1 and TRBJ1-1; 9 nucleotides agree with TRBD1. V lost 8 bases to trimming and J lost 3 bases; unmatched junction nucleotides: 10. This CDR3 is 15 amino acids long. The V gene's germline CDR1 is MGHDK and CDR2 SYGVNS. The CDR3 spells CASGIQGARDTEAFF. The CDR3 DNA reads as TGTGCCAGCGGGATACAGGGGGCGCGGGACACTGAAGCTTTCTTT.

V and J are TRBV9 and TRBJ1-1; 9 bases align to TRBD1. The CDR3 extends over 16 amino acids. The junction had 9 bases not matched to a gene; V was cut back by 0 bases and J by 6 bases. Per germline, CDR1 SGDLS and CDR2 YYNGEE. The CDR3: CASSVDVQGAGAEAFF. Here the CDR3 DNA reads TGTGCCAGCAGCGTAGACGTACAGGGGGCCGGCGCTGAAGCTTTCTTT.

The chain recombines TRBV27 with TRBJ1-4; TRBD1 matches 8 bases. The CDR3 spans 14 residues. Germline CDR1 is MNHEY and CDR2 is SMNVEV (reference sequence). With 5 bases clipped from V and 8 bases from J, the junction kept 7 bases outside the gene matches. CDR3 in amino acids: CASSKDRVKEKLFF. CDR3 DNA sequence: TGTGCCAGCAGTAAGGACAGGGTCAAGGAAAAACTGTTTTTT. The full variable domain, in which reference TRBV27 and TRBJ1-4 provide the parts outside the CDR3, is EAQVTQNPRYLITVTGKKLTVTCSQNMNHEYMSWYRQDPGLGLRQIYYSMNVEVTDKGDVPEGYKVSRKEKRNFPLILESPSPNQTSLYFCASSKDRVKEKLFFGSGTQLSVL.

The chain recombines TRBV6-1 with TRBJ1-4; D unclear. Germline V CDR1 and CDR2: MNHNS, SASEGT. The V and J ends lost 8 bases and 0 bases respectively, with 10 bases between them. The CDR3 extends over 14 amino acids. CDR3 loop: CASLYSTTNEKLFF. The CDR3, as DNA: TGTGCCAGCCTCTACTCGACAACTAATGAAAAACTGTTTTTT.

The table lists this clone with a count of one. The rearrangement links TRBV2 to TRBJ1-3, with a tentative D call TRBD1 (6 bases). V gave up 2 bases and J gave up 6 bases, with 17 bases separating them. The germline V gene encodes CDR1 SNHLY and CDR2 FYNNEI. The CDR3 runs 16 residues. In DNA form, the CDR3 reads TGTGCCAGCAGTGAAACCGGACAGACTTTCCTAAACACCATATATTTT. As protein: CASSETGQTFLNTIYF. The entire variable domain, with the rest obtained from reference TRBV2 and TRBJ1-3, is as follows: EPEVTQTPSHQVTQMGQEVILRCVPISNHLYFYWYRQILGQKVEFLVSFYNNEISEKSEIFDDQFSVERPDGSNFTLKIRSTKLEDSAMYFCASSETGQTFLNTIYFGEGSWLTVV.

The chain is built from TRBV7-9 and TRBJ2-2, with D maybe TRBD2 (6 bases). The V end lost 5 bases, the J end lost 9 bases, and 7 bases lay between the germline ends. CDR1 and CDR2 (germline): SEHNR, FQNEAQ (reference sequence). The length of the CDR3 is 11 residues. CDR3 nucleotides: TGTGCCAGCAGCCGCGGGAGGGAGCTGTTTTTT. Its protein product is CASSRGRELFF.

The chain combines TRBV2 with TRBJ2-5; tentative D call: TRBD1 (5 bases). CDR1 and CDR2 from the germline V gene are SNHLY and FYNNEI. The CDR3 is 14 residues long. Trimming removed 6 bases at V and 1 base at J, with 12 bases between. The CDR3 DNA sequence: TGTGCCAGCAGGGCAACAGGTGGCCAAGAGACCCAGTACTTC. Protein sequence: CASRATGGQETQYF.

The chain links TRBV7-6 to TRBJ1-1; 10 bases match TRBD1. After removal of 5 bases from V and 4 bases from J, the junction contained 4 bases not matched to a gene. Germline assignment: CDR1 SGHVS and CDR2 FNYEAQ. The CDR3 contains 14 residues. Written as DNA, the CDR3 is TGTGCCAGCAGCGATAGACAGGGGGCCACTGAAGCTTTCTTT. This encodes CASSDRQGATEAFF. The full variable domain, with the rest looked up from reference TRBV7-6 and TRBJ1-1, is GAGVSQSPRYKVTKRGQDVALRCDPISGHVSLYWYRQALGQGPEFLTYFNYEAQQDKSGLPNDRFSAERPEGSISTLTIQRTEQRDSAMYRCASSDRQGATEAFFGQGTRLTVV.

This chain joins TRBV4-3 and TRBJ1-1, with D possibly matching TRBD1 (6 bases). Germline CDR1 reads LGHNA; CDR2 reads YSLEER. CDR3 length: 15 residues. The V end was cut by 0 bases, the J end by 4 bases, with 12 bases between. DNA for the CDR3: TGCGCCAGCAGCCAAGATCCGTTAGGGGGCACTGAAGCTTTCTTT. It specifies CASSQDPLGGTEAFF.

The CDR3 is CAAGYNEQFF. The CDR3 nucleotides are TGTGCCGCCGGCTACAATGAGCAGTTCTTC. This chain connects TRBV21-1 to TRBJ2-1; TRBD2, the D gene given by the table, was not confirmed from the DNA. TRBV21-1 is listed as a pseudogene. CDR3 size: 10 residues.

This sequence joins TRBV5-4 and TRBJ2-5; D perhaps matches TRBD2 (6 bases). Looked up from germline, CDR1 is SGHNT and CDR2 is YYREEE (reference sequence). V shed 4 bases and J shed 4 bases, with 17 bases lying between them. The CDR3 sequence is 15 residues long. CDR3 loop: CASSPGRRELETQYF. Here the CDR3 DNA reads TGTGCCAGCAGCCCTGGGCGTCGGGAGCTAGAGACCCAGTACTTC.

This chain joins TRBV6-4 and TRBJ1-5, with D possibly being TRBD1 (6 bases). The V gene's germline CDR1 is MRHNA and CDR2 SNTAGT. V dropped 7 bases and J dropped 5 bases, with 9 bases sitting between them. The CDR3 contains 12 residues. The CDR3 DNA follows: TGTGCCAGCAAACAGGGCGATCAGCCCCAGCATTTT. It codes for CASKQGDQPQHF.

The V and J genes are TRBV21-1 and TRBJ2-1; the D call TRBD2 from the table was never checked on the DNA. TRBV21-1 is a pseudogene locus. This CDR3 is built from 16 residues. In DNA, the CDR3 is TGTGCCAGCAGTGACCCTAGCGGGAGAAAAAACAATGAGCAGTTCTTC. It translates to CASSDPSGRKNNEQFF.

V and J are TRBV4-2 and TRBJ1-4; TRBD1 matches at 8 bases. Germline CDR1 reads LGHNA; CDR2 reads YNFKEQ. The V gene end was trimmed by 2 bases and the J gene end by 8 bases; junction bases not matched to a gene: 7. The CDR3 extends over 15 amino acids. The CDR3 DNA follows: TGTGCCAGCAGCCAACTACAGGGGGTCAGGGAAAAACTGTTTTTT. Its translation is CASSQLQGVREKLFF.

This clone was recorded only once. The chain couples TRBV5-5 to TRBJ2-5; D remains ambiguous. The V end was cut by 0 bases, the J end by 3 bases, with 9 bases between. The CDR3 sequence is 14 residues long. Germline V gene data show CDR1 as SGHKS and CDR2 as YYEKEE (reference sequence). The DNA of the CDR3 is TGTGCCAGCAGCTTGGTTTGGCAGAAAGAGACCCAGTACTTC. Its protein product is CASSLVWQKETQYF.

The chain couples TRBV9 to TRBJ1-3; a weak D match, TRBD1 (5 bases). In germline, CDR1 is SGDLS, CDR2 YYNGEE. Trimming pared 3 bases from V and 2 bases from J, leaving 15 bases between. The CDR3 contains 16 residues. The CDR3 here is CASSAGGRGTGNTIYF. The CDR3, as DNA: TGTGCCAGCAGCGCCGGGGGTAGGGGCACTGGAAACACCATATATTTT.

The CDR3 coding sequence is TGTGCCAGCAGCTTGACTAGCGGGGGGGCTATTGAGCAGTTCTTC. This encodes CASSLTSGGAIEQFF. This chain uses TRBV5-4 with TRBJ2-1, with 13 bases aligning to TRBD2. Germline V gene sequence: CDR1 SGHNT, CDR2 YYREEE (reference sequence). This CDR3 has 15 amino acids. Losses at the gene ends were 1 base for V and 9 bases for J; bases not matched to a gene: 4. The full variable domain, completed using reference TRBV5-4 and TRBJ2-1, is ETGVTQSPTHLIKTRGQQVTLRCSSQSGHNTVSWYQQALGQGPQFIFQYYREEENGRGNFPPRFSGLQFPNYSSELNVNALELDDSALYLCASSLTSGGAIEQFFGPGTRLTVL.